This TCR beta chain is drawn from a study of cytomegalovirus exposure and HLA in healthy donors. Study-level points and caveats: Using the classifier, cytomegalovirus status was reportedly diagnosed with high specificity and sensitivity.

It was with 60 Vbeta and 13 Jbeta primers that the PCR ran. TCRdb's table, derived via immunoSEQ multiplex PCR, lists solely in-frame clones and lacks some. The table records approximately 150,000 clones, approximately 70% of them present only once. Points on this clone: What it recognizes is unknown.

Germline assignment: CDR1 SGHVS and CDR2 FQNEAQ. The CDR3 is 16 residues long. V gave up 5 bases and J gave up 4 bases; unmatched junction bases: 10. The V gene is TRBV7-8, the J gene TRBJ2-7; 11 bases agree with TRBD1. The clonotype was recovered from a woman aged 18-30 years in good health and CMV-seropositive. Sequencing input: PBMCs. CDR3 in DNA: TGTGCCAGCAGCAACCCAGAGGGGACAGGGGGTTACGAGCAGTACTTC. It translates to CASSNPEGTGGYEQYF.